This section outlines one TCR beta chain sequence together with its context. What it binds is unknown. Generated by immunoSEQ multiplex PCR, the TCRdb table keeps only in-frame clones and is missing some. The sample has 100,000 to 150,000 clones, more than 70% seen once. The CDR3 extends over 17 amino acids. In germline, CDR1 is SGHTA, CDR2 FQGNSA. Trimming removed 5 bases from V and 8 bases from J; junction bases left unmatched: 18. The source of the sample is a study of T cell responses to AZD1222 COVID-19 vaccine. Study-level results: Reportedly, close to half of spike-specific TCRs are directed against unmutated variant regions.

The sequenced sample was peripheral blood, obtained on day 0 of AZD1222 vaccination. The rearrangement uses TRBV7-2 and TRBJ1-2; 9 positions match TRBD1. This TCR was recovered from an adult in good health. The CDR3 loop reads CASSPVKYGTGSEGYTF. CDR3 in DNA: TGTGCCAGCAGCCCGGTAAAATACGGGACAGGGAGTGAGGGCTACACCTTC.